This passage covers 7 T cell receptor beta chains from one sample sequenced in a study of T cell responses to AZD1222 COVID-19 vaccine. TCRdb's copy holds only in-frame clones and misses some; the assay was immunoSEQ multiplex PCR. The profile shows about 130,000 clones, over 90% of them singletons. The sample consisted of peripheral blood, taken on day 0 of AZD1222 vaccination. The receptors come from an adult in good health.

A note on this clone: Other DNA sequences in the same sample also yield this CDR3. J is TRBJ2-2 and V is TRBV6-1; D might be TRBD1 (5 bases). Germline V gene sequence: CDR1 MNHNS, CDR2 SASEGT. Between the trimmed V and J ends, which lost 0 bases and 3 bases, there was a span of 5 bases. CDR3 length: 14 amino acids. The CDR3 reads CASSEAGHTGELFF. CDR3 bases: TGTGCCAGCAGTGAAGCGGGGCACACCGGGGAGCTGTTTTTT.

This clone came up once. The chain is built from TRBV28 and TRBJ1-2; 7 bases line up with TRBD1. The germline V gene has CDR1 MDHEN and CDR2 SYDVKM. The CDR3 runs 18 residues. V was pared by 1 base and J by 1 base, with 12 bases of the junction left unmatched. The DNA of the CDR3 is TGTGCCAGCAGTTTATTGGCGGGGAGAGGGGGCGATAACTATGGCTACACCTTC. This codes for CASSLLAGRGGDNYGYTF.

J is TRBJ1-6 and V is TRBV7-9, with D hard to call. From germline, CDR1 is SEHNR and CDR2 FQNEAQ (reference sequence). CDR3 length equals 14 residues. Trimming removed 1 base at V and 8 bases at J, with 9 bases between. Here the CDR3 reads CASSLGGGDSPLHF. The CDR3 DNA reads TGTGCCAGCAGCTTAGGAGGTGGAGATTCACCCCTCCACTTT.

The rearrangement links TRBV6-1 to TRBJ1-1; D call uncertain. The CDR3 spans 13 residues. Germline lookup yields CDR1 MNHNS and CDR2 SASEGT. Trimming stripped 2 bases from V and 4 bases from J, with 8 bases between. Written as DNA, the CDR3 is TGTGCCAGCAGTGAAAGCGTAGGCACTGAAGCTTTCTTT. Amino acids: CASSESVGTEAFF.

The chain is built from TRBV13 and TRBJ2-7; 9 positions agree with TRBD1. Trimming removed 5 bases from V and 6 bases from J; junction bases left unmatched: 8. This CDR3 contains 14 residues. Germline V gives CDR1 PRHDT, CDR2 FYEKMQ (reference sequence). The DNA of the CDR3 is TGTGCCAGCAGCCGCCGGGACAGGGTCGCCGAGCAGTACTTC. Translated, it gives CASSRRDRVAEQYF.

CDR3 sequence: CASSWVAEPPDTQYF. In DNA, the CDR3 is TGTGCCAGCAGTTGGGTAGCGGAACCCCCAGATACGCAGTATTTT. The chain joins TRBV27 to TRBJ2-3; possibly TRBD2 for D (6 bases). With 4 bases removed from V and 4 bases from J, the gap between germline ends came to 15 bases. Germline assignment: CDR1 MNHEY and CDR2 SMNVEV (reference sequence). This CDR3 is 15 amino acids long.

The CDR3 DNA follows: TGCGCCAGCAGCCTACTAGCGGGAGCCTACGAGCAGTACTTC. It specifies CASSLLAGAYEQYF. The genes are TRBV4-1 and TRBJ2-7; 11 nucleotides match TRBD2. Trimming took 4 bases from V and 2 from J; bases not matched to a gene: 1. The length of the CDR3 is 14 residues. Per the germline V gene, CDR1 is MGHRA and CDR2 is YSYEKL.